The clone carrying this T cell receptor (beta chain) was seen repeatedly, ten times or more. The antigen is undetermined. From germline, CDR1 is ENHRY and CDR2 SYGVKD. J gave up 11 bases and V 4 bases, and 17 bases lay outside the gene matches. The CDR3 covers 16 residues. The sample comes from a study of T-cell reconstitution after alpha-beta-depleted transplantation in children. Findings of the study overall: Among T cells one year after transplant, newly produced cells accounted for most counts and diversity. Expanded graft clones numbering several hundred reportedly gave rise to alpha-beta T cells about two months after transplant.

Molecular barcoding with unique molecular identifiers was used for the TCRbeta library. TCRdb re-called the PCR reads through MiXCR, storing one row per CDR3 protein. The sample holds about 16,000 distinct CDR3 sequences, around 5% seen once. The V gene is TRBV10-3, the J gene TRBJ1-2, with TRBD1 identical over 9 bases. This specimen consisted of PBMCs, obtained before TCRalphabeta/CD19-depleted stem cell transplant. The receptor was isolated from a boy younger than 18 with acute lymphoblastic leukemia, due to receive a stem cell transplant. CDR3: CAISASGQGRLVGYTF. In DNA, the CDR3 is TGTGCCATCAGTGCCTCGGGACAGGGTCGTTTGGTGGGTTACACCTTC.